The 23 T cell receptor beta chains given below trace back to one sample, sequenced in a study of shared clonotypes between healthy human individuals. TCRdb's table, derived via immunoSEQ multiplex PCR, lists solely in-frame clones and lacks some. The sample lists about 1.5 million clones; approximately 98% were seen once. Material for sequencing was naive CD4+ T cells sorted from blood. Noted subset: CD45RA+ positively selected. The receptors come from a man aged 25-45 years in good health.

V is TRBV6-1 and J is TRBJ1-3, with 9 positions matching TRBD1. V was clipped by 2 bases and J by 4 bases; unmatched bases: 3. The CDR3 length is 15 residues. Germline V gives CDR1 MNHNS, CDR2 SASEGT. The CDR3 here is CASSEFGTGGNTIYF. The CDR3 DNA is TGTGCCAGCAGTGAATTCGGGACAGGGGGAAACACCATATATTTT.

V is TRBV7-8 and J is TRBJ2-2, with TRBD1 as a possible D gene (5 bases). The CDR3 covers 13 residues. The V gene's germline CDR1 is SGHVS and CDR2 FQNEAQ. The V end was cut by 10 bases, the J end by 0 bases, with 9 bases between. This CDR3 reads CAIKGPNTGELFF. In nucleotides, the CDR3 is TGTGCCATCAAGGGGCCGAACACCGGGGAGCTGTTTTTT. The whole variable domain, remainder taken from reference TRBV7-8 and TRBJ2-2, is GAGVSQSPRYKVAKRGQDVALRCDPISGHVSLFWYQQALGQGPEFLTYFQNEAQLDKSGLPSDRFFAERPEGSVSTLKIQRTQQEDSAVYLCAIKGPNTGELFFGEGSRLTVL.

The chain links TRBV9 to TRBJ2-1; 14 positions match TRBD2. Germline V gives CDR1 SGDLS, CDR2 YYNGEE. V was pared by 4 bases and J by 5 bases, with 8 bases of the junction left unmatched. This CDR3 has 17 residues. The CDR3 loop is CASSLGLAGVLDNEQFF. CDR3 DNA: TGTGCCAGCAGCCTGGGACTAGCGGGAGTATTAGACAATGAGCAGTTCTTC.

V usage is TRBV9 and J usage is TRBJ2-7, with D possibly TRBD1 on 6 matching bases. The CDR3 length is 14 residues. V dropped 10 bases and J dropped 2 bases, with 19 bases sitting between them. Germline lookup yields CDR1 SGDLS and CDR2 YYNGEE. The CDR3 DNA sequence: TGTGCCGGGACCGGGGACACCATTACCTACGAGCAGTACTTC. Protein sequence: CAGTGDTITYEQYF. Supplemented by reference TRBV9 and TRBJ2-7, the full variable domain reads DSGVTQTPKHLITATGQRVTLRCSPRSGDLSVYWYQQSLDQGLQFLIQYYNGEERAKGNILERFSAQQFPDLHSELNLSSLELGDSALYFCAGTGDTITYEQYFGPGTRLTVT.

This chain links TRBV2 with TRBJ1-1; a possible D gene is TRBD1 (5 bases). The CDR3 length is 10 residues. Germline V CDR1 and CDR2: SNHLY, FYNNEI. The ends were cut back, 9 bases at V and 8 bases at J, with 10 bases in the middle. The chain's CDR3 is CASKGSEAFF. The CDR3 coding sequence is TGTGCCAGTAAGGGGTCCGAAGCTTTCTTT.

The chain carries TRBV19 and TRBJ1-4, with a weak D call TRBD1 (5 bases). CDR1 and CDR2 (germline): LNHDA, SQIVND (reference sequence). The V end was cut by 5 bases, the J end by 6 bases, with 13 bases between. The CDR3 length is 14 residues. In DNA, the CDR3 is TGTGCCAGTAGTCCATACCGGGACGATGAAAAACTGTTTTTT. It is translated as CASSPYRDDEKLFF.

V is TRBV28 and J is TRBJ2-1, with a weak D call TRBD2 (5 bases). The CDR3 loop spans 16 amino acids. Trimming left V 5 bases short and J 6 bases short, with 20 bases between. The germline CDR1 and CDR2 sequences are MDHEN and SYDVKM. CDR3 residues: CASSPSGPSGSNEQFF. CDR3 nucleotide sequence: TGTGCCAGCAGTCCCTCCGGGCCAAGCGGTTCCAATGAGCAGTTCTTC.

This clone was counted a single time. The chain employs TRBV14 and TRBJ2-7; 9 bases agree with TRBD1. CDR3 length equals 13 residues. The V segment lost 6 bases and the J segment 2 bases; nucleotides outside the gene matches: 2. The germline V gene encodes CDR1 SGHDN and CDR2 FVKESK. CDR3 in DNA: TGTGCCAGCAGTGGGGACAGGGCCTACGAGCAGTACTTC. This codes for CASSGDRAYEQYF. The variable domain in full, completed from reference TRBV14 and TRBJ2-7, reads EAGVTQFPSHSVIEKGQTVTLRCDPISGHDNLYWYRRVMGKEIKFLLHFVKESKQDESGMPNNRFLAERTGGTYSTLKVQPAELEDSGVYFCASSGDRAYEQYFGPGTRLTVT.

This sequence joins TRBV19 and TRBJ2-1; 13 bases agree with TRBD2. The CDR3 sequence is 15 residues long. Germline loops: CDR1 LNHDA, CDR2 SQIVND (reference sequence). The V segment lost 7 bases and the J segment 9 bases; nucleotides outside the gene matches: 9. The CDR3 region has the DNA TGTGCCAGTAAACTCTCGGGACTAGCGGGATCTGAGCAGTTCTTC. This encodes CASKLSGLAGSEQFF.

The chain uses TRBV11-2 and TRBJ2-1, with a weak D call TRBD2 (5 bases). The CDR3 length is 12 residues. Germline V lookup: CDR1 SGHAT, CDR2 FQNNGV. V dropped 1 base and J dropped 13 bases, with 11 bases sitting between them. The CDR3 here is CASSLGYEGQFF. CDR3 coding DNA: TGTGCCAGCAGCTTAGGGTACGAGGGCCAGTTCTTC.

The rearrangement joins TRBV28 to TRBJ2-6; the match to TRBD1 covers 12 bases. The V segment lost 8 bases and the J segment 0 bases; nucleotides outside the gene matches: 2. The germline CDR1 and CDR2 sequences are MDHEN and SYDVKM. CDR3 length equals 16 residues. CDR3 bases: TGTGCCAGCGGGACAGGGGGCCTCTCTGGGGCCAACGTCCTGACTTTC. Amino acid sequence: CASGTGGLSGANVLTF.

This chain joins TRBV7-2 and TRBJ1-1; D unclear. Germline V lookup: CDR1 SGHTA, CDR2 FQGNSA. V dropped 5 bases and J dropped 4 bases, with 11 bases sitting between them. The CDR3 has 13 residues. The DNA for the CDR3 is TGTGCCAGCAGCCGGACCCCGGCCACTGAAGCTTTCTTT. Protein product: CASSRTPATEAFF.

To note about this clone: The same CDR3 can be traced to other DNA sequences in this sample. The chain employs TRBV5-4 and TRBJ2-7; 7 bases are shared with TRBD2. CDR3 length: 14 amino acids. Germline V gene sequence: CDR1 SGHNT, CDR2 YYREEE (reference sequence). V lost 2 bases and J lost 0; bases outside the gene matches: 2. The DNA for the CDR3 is TGTGCCAGCAGCTTAGGCGGGAGCTCCTACGAGCAGTACTTC. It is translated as CASSLGGSSYEQYF.

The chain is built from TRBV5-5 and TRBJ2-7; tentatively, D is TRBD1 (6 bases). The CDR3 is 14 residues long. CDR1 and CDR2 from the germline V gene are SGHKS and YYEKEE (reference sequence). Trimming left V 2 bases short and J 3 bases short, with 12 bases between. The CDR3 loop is CASSLQGALYEQYF. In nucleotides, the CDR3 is TGTGCCAGCAGCTTACAGGGCGCCCTCTACGAGCAGTACTTC.

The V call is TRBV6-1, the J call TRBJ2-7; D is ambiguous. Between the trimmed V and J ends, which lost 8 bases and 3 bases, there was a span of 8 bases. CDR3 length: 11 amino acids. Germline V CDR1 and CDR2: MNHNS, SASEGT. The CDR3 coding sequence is TGTGCCAGCTTGCAAAACTACGAGCAGTACTTC. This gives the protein CASLQNYEQYF.

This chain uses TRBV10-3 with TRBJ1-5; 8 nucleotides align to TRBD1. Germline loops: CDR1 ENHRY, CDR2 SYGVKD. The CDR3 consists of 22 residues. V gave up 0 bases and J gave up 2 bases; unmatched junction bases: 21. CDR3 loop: CAISESRWAGTGVLFGNQPQHF. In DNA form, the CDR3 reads TGTGCCATCAGTGAGTCTCGATGGGCGGGGACAGGTGTACTTTTCGGCAATCAGCCCCAGCATTTT.

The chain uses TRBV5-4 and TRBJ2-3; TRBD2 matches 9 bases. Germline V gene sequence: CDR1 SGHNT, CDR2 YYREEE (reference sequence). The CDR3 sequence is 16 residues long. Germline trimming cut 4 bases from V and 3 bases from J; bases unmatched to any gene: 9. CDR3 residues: CASSTLKAGGTDTQYF. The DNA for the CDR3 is TGTGCCAGCAGCACACTAAAGGCGGGAGGGACAGATACGCAGTATTTT.

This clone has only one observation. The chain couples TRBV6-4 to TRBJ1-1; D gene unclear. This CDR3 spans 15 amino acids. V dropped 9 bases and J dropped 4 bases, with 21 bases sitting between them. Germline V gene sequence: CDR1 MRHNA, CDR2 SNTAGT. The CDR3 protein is CARLSWRARGTEAFF. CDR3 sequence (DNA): TGTGCCAGATTGTCGTGGAGGGCTCGGGGCACTGAAGCTTTCTTT.

The CDR3 DNA is TGCAGTGCTGCGGACAATGAGCAGTTCTTC. As protein: CSAADNEQFF. The genes are TRBV20-1 and TRBJ2-1; D unresolved. Germline CDR1 reads DFQATT; CDR2 reads SNEGSKA (reference sequence). Trimming shortened V by 5 bases and J by 5 bases, and 4 bases separated the two germline ends. This CDR3 spans 10 amino acids.

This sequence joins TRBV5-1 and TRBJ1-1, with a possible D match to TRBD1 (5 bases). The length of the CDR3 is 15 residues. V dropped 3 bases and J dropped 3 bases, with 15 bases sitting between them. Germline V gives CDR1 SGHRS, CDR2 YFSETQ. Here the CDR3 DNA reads TGCGCCAGCAGCTCGAGTACTCGGGGGGACACTGAAGCTTTCTTT. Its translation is CASSSSTRGDTEAFF.

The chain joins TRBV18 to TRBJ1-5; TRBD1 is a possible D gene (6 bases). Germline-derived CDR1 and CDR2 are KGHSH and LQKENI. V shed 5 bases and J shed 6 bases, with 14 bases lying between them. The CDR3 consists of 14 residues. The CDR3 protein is CASSSQGLGQPQHF. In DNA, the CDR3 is TGTGCCAGCTCATCACAGGGTTTGGGTCAGCCCCAGCATTTT.

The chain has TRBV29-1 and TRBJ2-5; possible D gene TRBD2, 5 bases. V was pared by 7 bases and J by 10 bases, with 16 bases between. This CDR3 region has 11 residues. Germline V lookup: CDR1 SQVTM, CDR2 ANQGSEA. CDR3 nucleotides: TGCAGCGCCCAACCGGGGAATATCCAGTACTTC. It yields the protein CSAQPGNIQYF.

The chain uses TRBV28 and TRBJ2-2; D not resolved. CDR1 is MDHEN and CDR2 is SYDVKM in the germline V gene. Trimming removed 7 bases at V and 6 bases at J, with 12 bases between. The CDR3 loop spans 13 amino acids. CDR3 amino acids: CASTLLGSGELFF. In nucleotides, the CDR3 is TGTGCCAGCACTCTATTAGGCTCCGGGGAGCTGTTTTTT.